Below, 16 T cell receptor beta chains from the same sample are listed, as sequenced in a study of T-cell memory formation after mild COVID-19 (dated by TCRdb to the early 2020s). Library preparation employed 5' RACE. The instrument given in TCRdb is Illumina NovaSeq 6000. Clones were called with MiXCR by TCRdb after fastp trimmed the public reads at Q25, and only in-frame beta chains were retained. Entries that share a CDR3 protein sequence are merged under the most common genes and DNA. The sample includes 150,000 or so distinct CDR3 sequences, with 31% observed a single time. In total, the top ten clones hold more than 10% of the sample. Sequencing was done on a sample of PBMCs or a T cell subset sorted from them (not recorded which). The receptors derive from an adult woman who had mild COVID-19 (a few samples of this study predate the infection). The sample titles of this study are shuffled in the database, so cell type and time point are left out; the donor was told from shared clones.

V usage is TRBV11-3 and J usage is TRBJ2-1, with 9 bases lining up with TRBD1. After removal of 3 bases from V and 9 bases from J, the junction contained 9 bases not matched to a gene. Germline V gene lookup returns CDR1 SGHNT and CDR2 YENEEA. The CDR3 contains 15 residues. CDR3 sequence: CASSFPGQGLGEQFF. DNA of the CDR3: TGTGCCAGCAGCTTTCCGGGACAGGGTTTGGGTGAGCAGTTCTTC.

The rearrangement joins TRBV6-5 to TRBJ2-7; tentative D call: TRBD2 (5 bases). There are 15 residues in the CDR3. V was shortened by 4 bases and J by 6 bases, with 19 bases between the two germline ends. Per the germline V gene, CDR1 is MNHEY and CDR2 is SVGAGI. CDR3 amino acids: CASSFGLRTLFEQYF. The CDR3 region has the DNA TGTGCCAGCAGTTTCGGACTGAGGACTCTATTCGAGCAGTACTTC.

V gene TRBV5-1 combines with J gene TRBJ2-5; D perhaps matches TRBD1 (7 bases). The V gene lost 4 bases and the J gene lost 1 base, with 11 bases spanning the gap. This CDR3 spans 14 amino acids. Germline assignment: CDR1 SGHRS and CDR2 YFSETQ. CDR3 loop: CASSAGQTQETQYF. For the CDR3, the DNA is TGCGCCAGCAGCGCGGGACAGACCCAAGAGACCCAGTACTTC.

The chain uses TRBV29-1 and TRBJ2-5; no reliable D call. This CDR3 has 14 residues. V was cut by 0 bases and J by 1 base, with 9 bases left in between. The germline CDR1 and CDR2 sequences are SQVTM and ANQGSEA. The CDR3 DNA sequence: TGCAGCGTTGAAGAGGCTGGGATCCAAGAGACCCAGTACTTC. Residues: CSVEEAGIQETQYF.

This sequence joins TRBV5-1 and TRBJ2-5, with D maybe TRBD2 (6 bases). The CDR3 consists of 13 residues. V lost 6 bases and J 7 bases, leaving 16 bases between the germline ends. Germline assignment: CDR1 SGHRS and CDR2 YFSETQ. In DNA form, the CDR3 reads TGCGCCAGCACCCCGGACGTAGCGGCGACCCAGTACTTC. It encodes CASTPDVAATQYF.

The rearrangement joins TRBV4-2 to TRBJ1-4; D not certain. The CDR3 is 13 residues long. CDR1 and CDR2 (germline): LGHNA, YNFKEQ. Trimming stripped 4 bases from V and 8 bases from J, with 11 bases between. This CDR3 is CASSRMVGEKLFF. The CDR3 DNA is TGTGCCAGCAGCCGGATGGTGGGGGAAAAACTGTTTTTT.

The chain joins TRBV7-2 to TRBJ1-1, with 7 bases aligning to TRBD1. Germline CDR1 reads SGHTA; CDR2 reads FQGNSA. V was pared by 5 bases and J by 3 bases, with 15 bases of the junction left unmatched. The CDR3 extends over 17 amino acids. DNA of the CDR3: TGTGCCAGCAGCCGACAACTGATGACAGGGTCGCACACTGAAGCTTTCTTT. Protein sequence: CASSRQLMTGSHTEAFF.

This clonotype occurred a few times. J is TRBJ1-1 and V is TRBV20-1; 9 positions agree with TRBD1. Trimming cost V 1 base and J 4 bases; bases outside gene matches: 4. The germline gives CDR1 DFQATT, CDR2 SNEGSKA (reference sequence). CDR3 length: 14 amino acids. The CDR3 sequence is CSARGDRVSTEAFF. DNA of the CDR3: TGCAGTGCTAGAGGGGACAGGGTAAGCACTGAAGCTTTCTTT.

Many counts were recorded for this clonotype. This chain joins TRBV18 and TRBJ2-2; no firm D call. The V gene's germline CDR1 is KGHSH and CDR2 LQKENI. Trimming removed 3 bases at V and 0 bases at J, with 5 bases between. The CDR3 runs to 14 residues. The CDR3 loop reads CASSPVANTGELFF. CDR3 coding DNA: TGTGCCAGCTCACCTGTAGCGAACACCGGGGAGCTGTTTTTT.

V and J are TRBV9 and TRBJ2-5; the D is unclear. This CDR3 comprises 14 residues. With 0 bases removed from V and 5 bases from J, the gap between germline ends came to 11 bases. The germline CDR1 and CDR2 sequences are SGDLS and YYNGEE. The CDR3 protein is CASSVAPAHETQYF. Written as DNA, the CDR3 is TGTGCCAGCAGCGTAGCTCCGGCCCACGAGACCCAGTACTTC. Full variable domain (remainder filled in from reference TRBV9 and TRBJ2-5): DSGVTQTPKHLITATGQRVTLRCSPRSGDLSVYWYQQSLDQGLQFLIQYYNGEERAKGNILERFSAQQFPDLHSELNLSSLELGDSALYFCASSVAPAHETQYFGPGTRLLVL.

There are a few counts of this clonotype. The genes are TRBV7-9 and TRBJ2-1; D remains ambiguous. This CDR3 spans 14 amino acids. V was clipped by 4 bases and J by 9 bases, with 16 bases between them. Germline CDR1 and CDR2: SEHNR and FQNEAQ (reference sequence). Here the CDR3 DNA reads TGTGCCAGCAGCTCCCGGACCACCCGGCGTGAGCAGTTCTTC. Translation: CASSSRTTRREQFF.

V is TRBV5-1 and J is TRBJ2-3; 9 nucleotides match TRBD2. Germline V gene lookup returns CDR1 SGHRS and CDR2 YFSETQ. After removal of 4 bases from V and 4 bases from J, the junction contained 10 bases not matched to a gene. The CDR3 is 16 residues long. The CDR3 DNA sequence: TGCGCCAGCAGCCTCCGGAGTAGCGGGAGTGCAGATACGCAGTATTTT. Its protein is CASSLRSSGSADTQYF.

This clonotype was seen more than once but under ten times. The chain uses TRBV7-3 and TRBJ2-3; 8 bases line up with TRBD1. The junction had 9 bases not matched to a gene; V was cut back by 6 bases and J by 4 bases. Germline loops: CDR1 SGHTA, CDR2 FQGTGA. The CDR3 covers 15 residues. Here the CDR3 reads CASSLGQGGADTQYF. CDR3 nucleotide sequence: TGTGCCAGCAGTCTCGGACAGGGCGGGGCAGATACGCAGTATTTT.

This clonotype was detected only a few times. This chain uses TRBV18 with TRBJ2-7, with D perhaps matching TRBD1 (6 bases). The germline CDR1 and CDR2 sequences are KGHSH and LQKENI. Trimming took 5 bases from V and 7 from J, leaving 12 bases between them. There are 12 residues in the CDR3. CDR3 bases: TGTGCCAGCTCAACCGGGACAAGTGAGCAGTACTTC. As protein: CASSTGTSEQYF. The variable domain in full, with the rest retrieved from reference TRBV18 and TRBJ2-7, is NAGVMQNPRHLVRRRGQEARLRCSPMKGHSHVYWYRQLPEEGLKFMVYLQKENIIDESGMPKERFSAEFPKEGPSILRIQQVVRGDSAAYFCASSTGTSEQYFGPGTRLTVT.

The chain uses TRBV27 and TRBJ1-2, with 9 nucleotides matching TRBD1. Germline lookup yields CDR1 MNHEY and CDR2 SMNVEV (reference sequence). V was pared by 6 bases and J by 5 bases, with 7 bases of the junction left unmatched. The CDR3 has 14 residues. The CDR3 region is CASRVGTGLYGYTF. CDR3 in DNA: TGTGCCAGCAGGGTAGGGACAGGGCTGTATGGCTACACCTTC.

This clonotype has a handful of counts. The chain is built from TRBV29-1 and TRBJ1-1, with 9 bases aligning to TRBD1. With 1 base clipped from V and 7 bases from J, the junction kept 4 bases outside the gene matches. CDR3 size: 13 residues. Germline V gene data show CDR1 as SQVTM and CDR2 as ANQGSEA. CDR3 region: CSVEGTGEVEAFF. In DNA form, the CDR3 reads TGCAGCGTTGAAGGGACAGGGGAGGTTGAAGCTTTCTTT.